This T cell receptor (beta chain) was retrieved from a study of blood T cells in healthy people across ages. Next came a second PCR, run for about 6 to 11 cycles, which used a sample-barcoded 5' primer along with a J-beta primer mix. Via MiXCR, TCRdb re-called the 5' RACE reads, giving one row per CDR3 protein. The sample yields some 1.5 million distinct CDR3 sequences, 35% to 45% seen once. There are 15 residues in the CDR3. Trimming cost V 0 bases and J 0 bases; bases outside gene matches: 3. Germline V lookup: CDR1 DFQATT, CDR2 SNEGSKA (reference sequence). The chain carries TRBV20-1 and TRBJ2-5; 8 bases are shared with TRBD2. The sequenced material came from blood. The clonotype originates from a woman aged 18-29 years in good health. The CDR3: CSARDAGGYQETQYF. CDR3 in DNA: TGCAGTGCTAGAGACGCGGGGGGTTACCAAGAGACCCAGTACTTC.